Described below is a single T cell receptor beta chain sequence and its context. Its antigen is unidentified. The germline V gene encodes CDR1 SGHVS and CDR2 FQNEAQ. Trimming removed 3 bases from V and 2 bases from J; junction bases left unmatched: 1. The CDR3 runs to 13 residues. These data are taken from a study of cytomegalovirus exposure and HLA in healthy donors. Regarding the study as a whole: Sequencing probably produced one cluster of sequence variants that were highly shared. As a later analysis showed, a missense DCLRE1C variant was linked to trimming of TCR beta V- and J-genes.

The PCR contained 60 Vbeta and 13 Jbeta primers. This table comes from immunoSEQ multiplex PCR, and its TCRdb copy is limited to in-frame clones, with some not included. The sample includes 150,000 to 200,000 clones, 80% to 85% seen only once; the top ten take about 1.9%. The rearrangement joins TRBV7-8 to TRBJ2-7; TRBD2 agrees at 7 bases. The source material was PBMCs. The sequence derives from a human donor in good health. The CDR3 loop is CASSLGGTYEQYF. Here the CDR3 DNA reads TGTGCCAGCAGCTTGGGGGGGACCTACGAGCAGTACTTC.